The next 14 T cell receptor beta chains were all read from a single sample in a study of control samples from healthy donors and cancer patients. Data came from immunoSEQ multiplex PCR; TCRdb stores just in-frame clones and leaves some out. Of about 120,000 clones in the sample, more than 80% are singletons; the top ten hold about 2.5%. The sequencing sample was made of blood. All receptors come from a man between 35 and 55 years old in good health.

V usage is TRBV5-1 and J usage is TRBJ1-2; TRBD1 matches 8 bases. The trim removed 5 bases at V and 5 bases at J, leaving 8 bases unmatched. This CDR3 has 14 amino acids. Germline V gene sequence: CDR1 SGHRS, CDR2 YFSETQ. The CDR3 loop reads CASSYGQGPYGYTF. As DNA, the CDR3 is TGCGCCAGCAGTTATGGACAGGGCCCGTATGGCTACACCTTC.

The CDR3 DNA follows: TGTGCCAGCAGCACCGGACGGTCTGGAAACACCATATATTTT. This sequence encodes CASSTGRSGNTIYF. The chain has TRBV6-5 and TRBJ1-3; no firm D call. CDR1 and CDR2 (germline): MNHEY, SVGAGI. Trimming removed 6 bases at V and 1 base at J, with 10 bases between. The CDR3 spans 14 residues.

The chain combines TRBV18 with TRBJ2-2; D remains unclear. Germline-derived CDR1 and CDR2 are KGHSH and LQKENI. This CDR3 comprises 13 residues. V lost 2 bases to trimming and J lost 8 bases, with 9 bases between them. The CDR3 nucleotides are TGTGCCAGCTCACCAAGGGTTGGAGGGGAGCTGTTTTTT. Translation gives CASSPRVGGELFF.

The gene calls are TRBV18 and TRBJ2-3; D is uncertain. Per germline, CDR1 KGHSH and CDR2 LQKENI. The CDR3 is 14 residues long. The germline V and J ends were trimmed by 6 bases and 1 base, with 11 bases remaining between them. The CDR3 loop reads CASSRNSGTDTQYF. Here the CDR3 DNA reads TGTGCCAGCTCCCGGAATTCGGGCACAGATACGCAGTATTTT.

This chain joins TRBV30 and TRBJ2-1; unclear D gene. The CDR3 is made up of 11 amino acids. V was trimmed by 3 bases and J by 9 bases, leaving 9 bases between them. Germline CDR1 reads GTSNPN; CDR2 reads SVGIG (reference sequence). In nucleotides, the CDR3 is TGTGCCTGGAGGCTACGTGGTGAGCAGTTCTTC. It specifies CAWRLRGEQFF.

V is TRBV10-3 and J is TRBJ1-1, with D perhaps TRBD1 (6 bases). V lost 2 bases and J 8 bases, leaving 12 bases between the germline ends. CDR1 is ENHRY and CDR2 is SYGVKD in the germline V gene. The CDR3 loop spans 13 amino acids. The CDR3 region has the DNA TGTGCCATCAGTGAGGGGGGCAGGGGAGAAGCTTTCTTT. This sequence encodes CAISEGGRGEAFF.

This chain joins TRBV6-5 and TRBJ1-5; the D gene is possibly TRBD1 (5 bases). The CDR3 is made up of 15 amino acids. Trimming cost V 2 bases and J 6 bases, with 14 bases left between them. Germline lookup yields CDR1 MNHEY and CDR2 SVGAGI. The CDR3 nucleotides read TGTGCCAGCAGTTACGGGAGGGGTGAGGGTCAGCCCCAGCATTTT. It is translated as CASSYGRGEGQPQHF.

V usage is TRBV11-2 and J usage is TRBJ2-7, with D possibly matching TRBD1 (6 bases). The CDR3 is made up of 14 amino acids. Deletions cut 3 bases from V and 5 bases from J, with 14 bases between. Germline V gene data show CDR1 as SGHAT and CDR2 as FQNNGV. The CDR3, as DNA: TGTGCCAGCAGCTTCGGACAGATACGCCACGAGCAGTACTTC. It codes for CASSFGQIRHEQYF.

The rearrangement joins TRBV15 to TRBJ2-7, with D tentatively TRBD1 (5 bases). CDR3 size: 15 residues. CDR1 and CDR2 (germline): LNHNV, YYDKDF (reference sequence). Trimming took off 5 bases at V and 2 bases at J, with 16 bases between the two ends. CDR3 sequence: CATSGPLTGTYEQYF. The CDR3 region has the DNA TGTGCCACCAGCGGCCCACTTACAGGTACCTACGAGCAGTACTTC.

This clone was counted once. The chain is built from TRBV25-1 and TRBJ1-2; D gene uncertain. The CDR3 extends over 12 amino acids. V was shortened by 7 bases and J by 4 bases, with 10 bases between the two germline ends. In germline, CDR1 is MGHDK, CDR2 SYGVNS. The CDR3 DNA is TGTGCCAGCAACAAACGGGGCTATGGCTACACCTTC. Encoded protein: CASNKRGYGYTF.

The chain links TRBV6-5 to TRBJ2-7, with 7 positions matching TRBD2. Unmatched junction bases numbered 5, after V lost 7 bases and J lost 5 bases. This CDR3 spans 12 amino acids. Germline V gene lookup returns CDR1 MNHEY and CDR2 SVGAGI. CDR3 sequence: CASIWEGNEQYF. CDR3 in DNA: TGTGCCAGCATTTGGGAGGGTAACGAGCAGTACTTC.

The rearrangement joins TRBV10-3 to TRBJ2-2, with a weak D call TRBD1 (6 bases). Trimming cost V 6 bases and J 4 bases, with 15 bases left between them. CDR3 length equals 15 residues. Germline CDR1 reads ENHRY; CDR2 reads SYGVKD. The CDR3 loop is CAIRQQGVGTGELFF. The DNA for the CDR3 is TGTGCCATCAGGCAACAGGGTGTAGGCACCGGGGAGCTGTTTTTT.

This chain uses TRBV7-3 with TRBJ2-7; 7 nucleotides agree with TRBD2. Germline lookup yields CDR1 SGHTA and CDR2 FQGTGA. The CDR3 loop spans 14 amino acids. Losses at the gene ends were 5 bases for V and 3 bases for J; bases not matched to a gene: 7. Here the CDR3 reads CASSPGGEGYEQYF. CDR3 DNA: TGTGCCAGCAGCCCCGGTGGGGAGGGCTACGAGCAGTACTTC.

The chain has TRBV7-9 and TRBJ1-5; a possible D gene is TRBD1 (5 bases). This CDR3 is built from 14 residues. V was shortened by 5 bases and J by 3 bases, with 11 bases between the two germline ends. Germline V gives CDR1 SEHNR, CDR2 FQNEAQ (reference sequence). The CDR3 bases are TGTGCCAGCAGCGCCGGGACGAACAATCAGCCCCAGCATTTT. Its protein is CASSAGTNNQPQHF. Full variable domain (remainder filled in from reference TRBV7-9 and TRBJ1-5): DTGVSQNPRHKITKRGQNVTFRCDPISEHNRLYWYRQTLGQGPEFLTYFQNEAQLEKSRLLSDRFSAERPKGSFSTLEIQRTEQGDSAMYLCASSAGTNNQPQHFGDGTRLSIL.